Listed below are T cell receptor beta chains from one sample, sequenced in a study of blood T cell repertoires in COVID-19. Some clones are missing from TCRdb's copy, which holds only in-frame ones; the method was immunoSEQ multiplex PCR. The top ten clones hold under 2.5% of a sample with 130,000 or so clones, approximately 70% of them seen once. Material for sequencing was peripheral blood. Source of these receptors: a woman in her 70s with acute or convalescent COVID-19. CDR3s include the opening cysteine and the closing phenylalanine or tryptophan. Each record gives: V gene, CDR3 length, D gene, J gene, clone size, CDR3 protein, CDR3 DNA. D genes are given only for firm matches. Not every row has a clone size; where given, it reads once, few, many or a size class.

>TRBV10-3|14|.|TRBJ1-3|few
CAISEARGRNTIYF
TGTGCCATCAGTGAGGCCAGGGGAAGAAACACCATATATTTT
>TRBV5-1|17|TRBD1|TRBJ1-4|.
CASSRTDRAATNEKLFF
TGCGCCAGCAGCCGAACTGACAGGGCTGCAACTAATGAAAAACTGTTTTTT
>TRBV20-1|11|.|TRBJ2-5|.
CSASIRGTQYF
TGCAGTGCTAGCATCAGGGGGACCCAGTACTTC
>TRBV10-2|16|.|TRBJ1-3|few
CASSDLASPSGNTIYF
TGCGCCAGCAGTGACCTCGCGAGTCCCTCTGGAAACACCATATATTTT
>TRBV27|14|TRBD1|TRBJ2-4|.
CASSLEDRGHIQYF
TGTGCCAGCAGTTTAGAGGACAGGGGTCACATTCAGTACTTC
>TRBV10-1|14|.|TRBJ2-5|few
CASSESVGSGTQYF
TGCGCCAGCAGTGAGTCAGTCGGCTCGGGGACCCAGTACTTC
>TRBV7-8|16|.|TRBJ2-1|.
CASSLIGLASYNEQFF
TGTGCCAGCAGCTTAATAGGTTTAGCCTCCTACAATGAGCAGTTCTTC
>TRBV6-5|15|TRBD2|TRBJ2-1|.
CASRLAGASYNEQFF
TGTGCCAGCAGGTTAGCGGGAGCCTCCTACAATGAGCAGTTCTTC
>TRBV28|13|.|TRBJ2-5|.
CASSGQVQETQYF
TGTGCCAGCAGTGGGCAGGTCCAAGAGACCCAGTACTTC
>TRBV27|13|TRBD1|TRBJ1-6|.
CASSWDRGSPLHF
TGTGCCAGCAGCTGGGACAGAGGGTCACCCCTCCACTTT
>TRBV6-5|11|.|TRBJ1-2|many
CASGGTYGYTF
TGTGCCAGCGGCGGGACTTACGGCTACACCTTC
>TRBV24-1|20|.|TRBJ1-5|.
CATSDFSESVEGPGNQPQHF
TGTGCCACCAGTGATTTTTCGGAATCTGTTGAGGGTCCCGGCAATCAGCCCCAGCATTTT
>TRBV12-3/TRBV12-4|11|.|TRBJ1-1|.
CASSPGQGAFF
TGTGCCAGCAGTCCAGGGCAGGGGGCTTTCTTT
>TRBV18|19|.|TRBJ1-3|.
CASSPLSGQTWSSGNTIYF
TGTGCCAGCTCACCACTTTCAGGGCAGACATGGAGCTCTGGAAACACCATATATTTT
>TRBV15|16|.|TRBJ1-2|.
CATSRVPASGKRGYTF
TGTGCCACCAGCAGAGTCCCCGCTTCCGGGAAGCGAGGCTACACCTTC
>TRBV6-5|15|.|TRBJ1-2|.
CASSYGQGLFYGYTF
TGTGCCAGCAGTTATGGGCAGGGCCTCTTCTATGGCTACACCTTC
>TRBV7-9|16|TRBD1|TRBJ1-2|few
CASSPGTGDFGYGYTF
TGTGCCAGCAGCCCCGGGACAGGGGATTTTGGATATGGCTACACCTTC
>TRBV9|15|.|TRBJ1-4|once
CASSQGGLTNEKLFF
TGTGCCAGCAGTCAAGGAGGGTTAACTAATGAAAAACTGTTTTTT
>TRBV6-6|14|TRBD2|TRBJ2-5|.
CASSLGLPQETQYF
TGTGCCAGCAGTTTGGGACTACCGCAAGAGACCCAGTACTTC
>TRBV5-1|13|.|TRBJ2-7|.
CASSLGSSYEQYF
TGCGCCAGCAGCTTGGGGAGCTCCTACGAGCAGTACTTC
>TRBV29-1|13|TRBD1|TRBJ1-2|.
CSVEPGQGHGYTF
TGCAGCGTTGAACCCGGACAGGGCCATGGCTACACCTTC
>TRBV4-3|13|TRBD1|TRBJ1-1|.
CASSHNRGTEAFF
TGCGCCAGCAGCCATAACAGGGGGACTGAAGCTTTCTTT
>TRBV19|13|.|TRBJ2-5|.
CASSISRQETQYF
TGTGCCAGTAGTATTTCCAGGCAAGAGACCCAGTACTTC
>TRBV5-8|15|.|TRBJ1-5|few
CASSPIQGSNQPQHF
TGTGCCAGCAGCCCGATACAGGGTTCTAATCAGCCCCAGCATTTT
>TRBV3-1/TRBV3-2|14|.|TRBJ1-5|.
CASSQGQYEQPQHF
TGTGCCAGCAGCCAGGGGCAGTATGAACAGCCCCAGCATTTT
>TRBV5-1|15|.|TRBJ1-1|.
CASSSSGFLNTEAFF
TGCGCCAGCAGCTCCTCGGGGTTCTTGAACACTGAAGCTTTCTTT
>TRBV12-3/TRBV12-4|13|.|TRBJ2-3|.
CASMVGGTDTQYF
TGTGCCAGCATGGTCGGGGGCACAGATACGCAGTATTTT
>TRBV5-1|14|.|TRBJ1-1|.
CASSTGTWNTEAFF
TGCGCCAGCAGCACAGGGACGTGGAACACTGAAGCTTTCTTT
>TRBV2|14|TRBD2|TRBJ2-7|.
CASSWTSGSIEQYF
TGTGCCAGCAGTTGGACTAGCGGGAGTATCGAGCAGTACTTC
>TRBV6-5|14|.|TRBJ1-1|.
CASSYTGLNTEAFF
TGTGCCAGCAGTTACACAGGGTTGAACACTGAAGCTTTCTTT
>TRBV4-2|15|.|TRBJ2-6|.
CASSQEQAGANVLTF
TGTGCCAGCAGCCAAGAGCAGGCTGGGGCCAACGTCCTGACTTTC
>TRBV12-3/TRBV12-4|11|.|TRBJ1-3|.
CASTSTGRGYF
TGTGCCAGCACCTCCACAGGGCGAGGATATTTT
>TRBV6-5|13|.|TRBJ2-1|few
CASSYSVNNEQFF
TGTGCCAGCAGTTACTCTGTCAACAATGAGCAGTTCTTC
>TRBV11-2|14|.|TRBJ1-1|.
CASSSQRRNTEAFF
TGTGCCAGCAGCTCACAAAGGAGGAACACTGAAGCTTTCTTT
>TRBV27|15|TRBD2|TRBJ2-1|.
CASCGGSNSYNEQFF
TGTGCCAGTTGCGGCGGGAGTAACTCCTACAATGAGCAGTTCTTC
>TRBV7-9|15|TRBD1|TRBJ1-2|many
CASSSSGTGTGGYTF
TGTGCCAGCAGCTCGTCCGGGACAGGGACAGGTGGCTACACCTTC
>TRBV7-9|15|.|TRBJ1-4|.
CASSLSQGSNEKLFF
TGTGCCAGCAGCTTGTCACAGGGCTCTAATGAAAAACTGTTTTTT
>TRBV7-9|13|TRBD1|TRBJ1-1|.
CASSKDRETEAFF
TGTGCCAGCAGCAAGGACAGGGAAACTGAAGCTTTCTTT
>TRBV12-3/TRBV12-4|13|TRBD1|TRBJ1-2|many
CASVTGGSYGYTF
TGTGCCAGCGTCACAGGGGGCAGCTATGGCTACACCTTC
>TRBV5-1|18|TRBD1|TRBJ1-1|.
CASSPGGGQGRRNTEAFF
TGCGCCAGCAGCCCGGGAGGGGGACAGGGGCGTCGGAACACTGAAGCTTTCTTT
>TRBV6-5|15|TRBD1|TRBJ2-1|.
CASSPTGGSYNEQFF
TGTGCCAGCAGCCCGACAGGGGGCTCCTACAATGAGCAGTTCTTC
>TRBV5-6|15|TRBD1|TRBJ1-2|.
CASSSAGTGNYGYTF
TGTGCCAGCAGCTCCGCCGGGACAGGGAACTATGGCTACACCTTC
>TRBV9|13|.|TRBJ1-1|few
CASSVAGNTEAFF
TGTGCCAGCAGCGTAGCGGGGAACACTGAAGCTTTCTTT
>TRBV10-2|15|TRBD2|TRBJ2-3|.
CASSRSGEGTDTQYF
TGCGCCAGCAGCCGTAGCGGGGAGGGCACAGATACGCAGTATTTT
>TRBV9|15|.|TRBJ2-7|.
CASSVGGRGSVEQYF
TGTGCCAGCAGCGTAGGAGGCAGGGGTTCCGTCGAGCAGTACTTC
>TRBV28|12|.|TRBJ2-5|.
CASRPREETQYF
TGTGCCAGCAGGCCCCGGGAAGAGACCCAGTACTTC
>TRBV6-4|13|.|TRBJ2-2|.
CASSEGDTGELFF
TGTGCCAGCAGTGAAGGGGACACCGGGGAGCTGTTTTTT
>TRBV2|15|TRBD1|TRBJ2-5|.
CASGLDRGILETQYF
TGTGCCAGCGGCCTAGACAGGGGGATATTGGAGACCCAGTACTTC
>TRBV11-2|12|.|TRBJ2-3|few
CASSLYTDTQYF
TGTGCCAGCAGCTTATACACAGATACGCAGTATTTT
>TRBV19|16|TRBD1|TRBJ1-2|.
CASSISLHDRVNGYTF
TGTGCCAGTAGTATATCCTTACACGACAGGGTTAATGGCTACACCTTC
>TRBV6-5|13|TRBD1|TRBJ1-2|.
CASIRDRDYGYTF
TGTGCCAGCATCCGGGACAGGGACTATGGCTACACCTTC
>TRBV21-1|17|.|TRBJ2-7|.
CASSKAQTGQGPYEQYF
TGTGCCAGCAGCAAAGCGCAAACAGGGCAAGGGCCCTACGAGCAGTACTTC
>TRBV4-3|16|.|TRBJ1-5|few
CASSQLQVKSNQPQHF
TGCGCCAGCAGCCAGTTACAGGTGAAGAGCAATCAGCCCCAGCATTTT
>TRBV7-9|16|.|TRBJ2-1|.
CASSLRSLAHYNEQFF
TGTGCCAGCAGCTTAAGGTCGCTAGCGCACTACAATGAGCAGTTCTTC